This T cell receptor (beta chain) was profiled in a study of T cells after yellow fever vaccination. Broader study findings: The presence of abundant clonotypes contaminating from the bulk population was possible in FACS-sorted repertoires. Subsequent to the booster, the majority of primary-vaccination clones reappeared (roughly 97% CD4, 88% CD8).

V dropped 3 bases and J dropped 9 bases, with 9 bases sitting between them. There are 12 residues in the CDR3. Germline lookup yields CDR1 LGHNT and CDR2 FRNRAP. Many counts were recorded for this clonotype. Its antigen is not identified. TCRdb processed the 5' RACE reads anew with MiXCR; each CDR3 protein has one entry. The data show some 68,000 distinct CDR3 sequences, 6.5% seen once. J is TRBJ2-1 and V is TRBV12-5; D is undetermined. This sequence originates from a man aged 18 to 29 who received the YFV17D yellow fever vaccine. The material was CD8+ T cells sorted from PBMCs, obtained roughly 46 days after the first yellow fever vaccination. This chain's CDR3 is CASGFSPGEQFF. The CDR3 bases are TGTGCTAGTGGTTTTAGTCCGGGTGAGCAGTTCTTC.